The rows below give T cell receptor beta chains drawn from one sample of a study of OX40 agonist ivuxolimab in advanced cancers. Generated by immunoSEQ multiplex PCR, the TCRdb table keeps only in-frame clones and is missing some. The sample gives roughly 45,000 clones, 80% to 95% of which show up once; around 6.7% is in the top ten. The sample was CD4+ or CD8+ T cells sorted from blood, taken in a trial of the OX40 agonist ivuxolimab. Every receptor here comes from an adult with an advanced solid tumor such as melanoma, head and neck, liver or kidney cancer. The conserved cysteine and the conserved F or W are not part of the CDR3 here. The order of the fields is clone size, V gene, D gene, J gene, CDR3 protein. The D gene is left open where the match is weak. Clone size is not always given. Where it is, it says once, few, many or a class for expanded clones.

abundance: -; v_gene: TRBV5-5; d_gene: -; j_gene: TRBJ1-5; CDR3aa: ASSPGNSNQPQH
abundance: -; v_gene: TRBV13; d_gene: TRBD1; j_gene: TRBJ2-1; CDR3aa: ASRTRGRSGEQF
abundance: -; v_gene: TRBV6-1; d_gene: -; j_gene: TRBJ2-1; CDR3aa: ASSELYEQF
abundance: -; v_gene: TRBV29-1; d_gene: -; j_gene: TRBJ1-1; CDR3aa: SVRWDTEAF
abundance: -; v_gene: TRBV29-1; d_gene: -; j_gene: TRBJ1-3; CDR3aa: SRDKTPSGNTIY
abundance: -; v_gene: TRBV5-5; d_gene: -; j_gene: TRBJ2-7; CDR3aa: ASSLDLRATYEQY
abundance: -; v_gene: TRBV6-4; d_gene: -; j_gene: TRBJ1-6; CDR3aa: ASRTGVGGSSYNSPLH
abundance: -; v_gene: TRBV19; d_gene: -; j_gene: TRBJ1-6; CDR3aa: ASSIRAQGNSPLH
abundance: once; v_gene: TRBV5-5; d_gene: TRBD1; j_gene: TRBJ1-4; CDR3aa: ASSLEQGAGEKLF
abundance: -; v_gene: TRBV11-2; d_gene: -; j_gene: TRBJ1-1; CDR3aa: ASSGARGTTEAF